The 15 T cell receptor beta chains reported below all come from one sample, sequenced in a study of CD8+ T cells in alopecia areata. cDNA reverse transcribed from extracted RNA served as the sequencing template. The table came from immunoSEQ multiplex PCR; TCRdb's copy has only in-frame clones and leaves some out. The table includes some 120,000 clones, around 50% detected once. Sequencing was carried out using NKG2D-low CD8+ T cells sorted from blood. The source is a human donor with alopecia areata.

J is TRBJ2-1 and V is TRBV7-6; D is perhaps TRBD1 or TRBD2 (5 bases each). Trimming cost V 1 base and J 7 bases, with 14 bases left between them. CDR3 size: 15 residues. Germline V gives CDR1 SGHVS, CDR2 FNYEAQ. The CDR3 protein is CASSLGPDWGNEQFF. CDR3 DNA: TGTGCCAGCAGCTTAGGACCCGATTGGGGGAATGAGCAGTTCTTC.

This clone appeared a few times. The chain couples TRBV4-1 to TRBJ2-2; no firm D call. V gave up 0 bases and J gave up 6 bases, with 2 bases separating them. This CDR3 contains 12 residues. Looked up from germline, CDR1 is MGHRA and CDR2 is YSYEKL. The CDR3 sequence: CASSQESGELFF. Written as DNA, the CDR3 is TGCGCCAGCAGCCAAGAATCCGGGGAGCTGTTTTTT.

The rearrangement joins TRBV29-1 to TRBJ2-7; 11 bases align to TRBD2. J lost 2 bases, V lost 7 bases, and 4 bases had no gene match. Germline loops: CDR1 SQVTM, CDR2 ANQGSEA. CDR3 length: 13 amino acids. CDR3 nucleotides: TGCAGCGGCTTTAGCGGGGGGGCCTACGAGCAGTACTTC. This sequence encodes CSGFSGGAYEQYF.

The sample holds one count of this clone. This sequence joins TRBV30 and TRBJ2-3; a possible D gene is TRBD2 (5 bases). Trimming left V 4 bases short and J 2 bases short, with 10 bases between. The CDR3 extends over 13 amino acids. Germline V gene sequence: CDR1 GTSNPN, CDR2 SVGIG (reference sequence). The CDR3 here is CAWTSTNTDTQYF. CDR3 bases: TGTGCCTGGACTAGCACTAACACAGATACGCAGTATTTT.

The chain uses TRBV30 and TRBJ1-1, with D possibly being TRBD1 (6 bases). The CDR3 runs to 11 residues. Germline V gene sequence: CDR1 GTSNPN, CDR2 SVGIG (reference sequence). V shed 6 bases and J shed 12 bases, with 17 bases lying between them. The CDR3: CACHTGKGTFF. In DNA, the CDR3 is TGTGCCTGCCACACAGGGAAGGGGACTTTCTTT.

The rearrangement joins TRBV29-1 to TRBJ2-6; TRBD1 agrees at 7 bases. V shed 6 bases, J shed 2 bases, and the junction held 10 bases outside the gene matches. The CDR3 covers 16 residues. CDR1 SQVTM and CDR2 ANQGSEA come from the germline V gene. The CDR3 here is CSVDGQDSTGANVLTF. CDR3 sequence (DNA): TGCAGCGTCGACGGACAGGACTCAACTGGGGCCAACGTCCTGACTTTC.

The rearrangement joins TRBV29-1 to TRBJ2-7, with D maybe TRBD2 (7 bases). The V gene lost 6 bases and the J gene lost 4 bases, with 19 bases spanning the gap. Germline V gives CDR1 SQVTM, CDR2 ANQGSEA. The CDR3 length is 14 residues. CDR3 amino acids: CSVLGPGGDYEQYF. CDR3 in DNA: TGCAGCGTCCTAGGACCGGGGGGCGATTACGAGCAGTACTTC.

The rearrangement joins TRBV4-1 to TRBJ2-7; 7 bases agree with TRBD1. V shed 1 base and J 3 bases; nucleotides not matched to a gene: 6. CDR1 is MGHRA and CDR2 is YSYEKL in the germline V gene. This CDR3 region has 15 residues. CDR3 residues: CASSQAGTADYEQYF. The CDR3 DNA reads TGCGCCAGCAGCCAAGCCGGGACAGCAGACTACGAGCAGTACTTC.

This clone was seen more than once but under ten times. This sequence joins TRBV6-5 and TRBJ1-1; TRBD1 matches 8 bases. The CDR3 spans 15 residues. V shed 2 bases and J 2 bases; nucleotides not matched to a gene: 4. CDR1 is MNHEY, CDR2 SVGAGI, per germline. This chain's CDR3 is CASSYTAGGNTEAFF. The CDR3 nucleotides read TGTGCCAGCAGTTACACCGCAGGGGGCAACACTGAAGCTTTCTTT.

The chain uses TRBV28 and TRBJ2-3, with 7 bases lining up with TRBD2. The germline gives CDR1 MDHEN, CDR2 SYDVKM. This CDR3 comprises 15 residues. The ends lost 5 bases at V and 2 bases at J; junction bases unmatched: 7. CDR3 protein: CASSMIREVTDTQYF. The CDR3, as DNA: TGTGCCAGCAGTATGATCCGGGAGGTCACAGATACGCAGTATTTT.

CDR3 sequence reads: CATSSYSEQFF. DNA of the CDR3: TGTGCCACCAGCAGTTATAGTGAGCAGTTCTTC. This rearrangement joins TRBV15 to TRBJ2-1; D unresolved. Germline CDR1 is LNHNV and CDR2 is YYDKDF (reference sequence). This CDR3 region has 11 residues. V lost 3 bases and J lost 9, with 6 bases in between. The full variable domain, rest sourced from reference TRBV15 and TRBJ2-1, is DAMVIQNPRYQVTQFGKPVTLSCSQTLNHNVMYWYQQKSSQAPKLLFHYYDKDFNNEADTPDNFQSRRPNTSFCFLDIRSPGLGDTAMYLCATSSYSEQFFGPGTRLTVL.

The chain employs TRBV29-1 and TRBJ2-2; 9 bases agree with TRBD1. With 7 bases clipped from V and 0 bases from J, the junction kept 9 bases outside the gene matches. This CDR3 has 16 amino acids. Per germline, CDR1 SQVTM and CDR2 ANQGSEA. The CDR3 loop reads CSAMDRGPTNTGELFF. The CDR3 bases are TGCAGCGCCATGGACAGGGGACCCACGAACACCGGGGAGCTGTTTTTT.

This clone was counted between two and nine times. The CDR3, as DNA: TGTGCCAGCAGTTTGGGGACTAGCGGGAGTAGGAGTGAGCAGTTCTTC. Translated: CASSLGTSGSRSEQFF. This chain joins TRBV27 and TRBJ2-1, with 14 bases identical to TRBD2. CDR3 length: 16 residues. The V gene's germline CDR1 is MNHEY and CDR2 SMNVEV (reference sequence). V lost 3 bases, J lost 9 bases, and 7 bases stayed unmatched.

The J gene is TRBJ2-1, the V gene TRBV4-1; no clear D gene. Trimming took 1 base from V and 4 from J, leaving 8 bases between them. The CDR3 loop spans 14 amino acids. Looked up from germline, CDR1 is MGHRA and CDR2 is YSYEKL. The CDR3 region is CASSQGLGYNEQFF. In nucleotides, the CDR3 is TGCGCCAGCAGCCAAGGGTTAGGGTACAATGAGCAGTTCTTC.

The rearrangement links TRBV29-1 to TRBJ2-3; 9 nucleotides line up with TRBD1. The CDR3 has 14 residues. J gave up 5 bases and V 6 bases, and 9 bases lay outside the gene matches. The germline V gene has CDR1 SQVTM and CDR2 ANQGSEA. The CDR3 DNA reads TGCAGCGTCAACACAGGGGGCTCGGGAGATACGCAGTATTTT. This gives the protein CSVNTGGSGDTQYF.